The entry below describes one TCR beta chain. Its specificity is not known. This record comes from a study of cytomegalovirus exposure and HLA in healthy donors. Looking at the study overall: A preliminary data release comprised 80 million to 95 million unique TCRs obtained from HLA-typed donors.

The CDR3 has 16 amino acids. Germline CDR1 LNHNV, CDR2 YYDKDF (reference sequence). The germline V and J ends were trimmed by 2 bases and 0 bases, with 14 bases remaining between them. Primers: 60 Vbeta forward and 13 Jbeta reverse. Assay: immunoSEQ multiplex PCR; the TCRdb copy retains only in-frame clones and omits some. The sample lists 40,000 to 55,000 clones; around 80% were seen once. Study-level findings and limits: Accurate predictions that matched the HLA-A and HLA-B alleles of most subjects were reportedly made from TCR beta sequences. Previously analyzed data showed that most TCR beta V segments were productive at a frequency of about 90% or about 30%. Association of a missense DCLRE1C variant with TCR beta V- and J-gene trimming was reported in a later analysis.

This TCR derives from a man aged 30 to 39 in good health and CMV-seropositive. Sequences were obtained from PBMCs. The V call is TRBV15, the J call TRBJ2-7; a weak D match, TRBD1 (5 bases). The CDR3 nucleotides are TGTGCCACCAGCAGAACTGCCCGACAGAGCTCCTACGAGCAGTACTTC. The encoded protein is CATSRTARQSSYEQYF.